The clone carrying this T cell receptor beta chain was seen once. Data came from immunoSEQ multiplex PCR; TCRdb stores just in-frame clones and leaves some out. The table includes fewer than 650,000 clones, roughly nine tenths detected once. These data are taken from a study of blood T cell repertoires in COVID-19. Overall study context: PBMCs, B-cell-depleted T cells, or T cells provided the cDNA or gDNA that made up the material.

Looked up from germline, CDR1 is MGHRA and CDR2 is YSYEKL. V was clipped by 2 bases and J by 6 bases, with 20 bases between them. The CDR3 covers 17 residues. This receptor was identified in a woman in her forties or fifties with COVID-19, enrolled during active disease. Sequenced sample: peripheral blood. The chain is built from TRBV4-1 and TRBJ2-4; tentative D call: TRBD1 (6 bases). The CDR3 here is CASSQFPDPGVGNIQYF. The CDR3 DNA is TGCGCCAGCAGCCAATTCCCGGACCCAGGGGTTGGAAACATTCAGTACTTC.